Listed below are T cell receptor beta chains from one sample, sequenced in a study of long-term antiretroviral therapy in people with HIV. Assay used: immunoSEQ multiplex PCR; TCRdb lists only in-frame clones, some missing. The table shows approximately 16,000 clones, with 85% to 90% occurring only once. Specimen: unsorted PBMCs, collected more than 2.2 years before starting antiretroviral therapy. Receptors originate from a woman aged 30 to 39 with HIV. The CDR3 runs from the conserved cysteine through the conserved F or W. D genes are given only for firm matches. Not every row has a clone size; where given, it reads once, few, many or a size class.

DNA: TGTGCCAGCCTCCCAAAAGCGGGGGGGATCAATGAGCAGTTCTTC; CDR3: CASLPKAGGINEQFF; V: TRBV7-2; J: TRBJ2-1; D: TRBD2; size: -
DNA: TGCGCCAGCAGCCAAGTTCCCACTGAAGCTTTCTTT; CDR3: CASSQVPTEAFF; V: TRBV4-1; J: TRBJ1-1; D: -; size: once
DNA: TGTGCCAGCAGCGTTTTCACTAGCGGGGATGAGCAGTTCTTC; CDR3: CASSVFTSGDEQFF; V: TRBV9; J: TRBJ2-1; D: TRBD2; size: -
DNA: TGTGCCAGCAGCTCAGTCCGGGACTCAATGAACACCGGGGAGCTGTTTTTT; CDR3: CASSSVRDSMNTGELFF; V: TRBV5-4; J: TRBJ2-2; D: -; size: -
DNA: TGTGCCTGGAGTGTACAAGAGGGTCTCCCAACTAATGAAAAACTGTTTTTT; CDR3: CAWSVQEGLPTNEKLFF; V: TRBV30; J: TRBJ1-4; D: -; size: -
DNA: TGTGCCAGCAGCTCGGGGTGGAGGGGAGGCAACAATCAGCCCCAGCATTTT; CDR3: CASSSGWRGGNNQPQHF; V: TRBV5-6; J: TRBJ1-5; D: -; size: once
DNA: TGTGCCAGCAGCTTAGGTGGAGGGACCCCAAACACTGAAGCTTTCTTT; CDR3: CASSLGGGTPNTEAFF; V: TRBV13; J: TRBJ1-1; D: -; size: -
DNA: TGTGCCTGGACCCGACAGGGGGCTTATGGCTACACCTTC; CDR3: CAWTRQGAYGYTF; V: TRBV30; J: TRBJ1-2; D: TRBD1; size: -
DNA: TGTGCCTGGAGTGTCGGGGCAGGGGGAAGGAATGAGCAGTTCTTC; CDR3: CAWSVGAGGRNEQFF; V: TRBV30; J: TRBJ2-1; D: TRBD1; size: -
DNA: TGTGCCAGCAGGTCCCGGGTTTACAATGAGCAGTTCTTC; CDR3: CASRSRVYNEQFF; V: TRBV2; J: TRBJ2-1; D: -; size: once
DNA: TGTGCCAGCAGCTTCCTTAGTGCGGGGGACGCAGAGACCCAGTACTTC; CDR3: CASSFLSAGDAETQYF; V: TRBV5-5; J: TRBJ2-5; D: TRBD2; size: -